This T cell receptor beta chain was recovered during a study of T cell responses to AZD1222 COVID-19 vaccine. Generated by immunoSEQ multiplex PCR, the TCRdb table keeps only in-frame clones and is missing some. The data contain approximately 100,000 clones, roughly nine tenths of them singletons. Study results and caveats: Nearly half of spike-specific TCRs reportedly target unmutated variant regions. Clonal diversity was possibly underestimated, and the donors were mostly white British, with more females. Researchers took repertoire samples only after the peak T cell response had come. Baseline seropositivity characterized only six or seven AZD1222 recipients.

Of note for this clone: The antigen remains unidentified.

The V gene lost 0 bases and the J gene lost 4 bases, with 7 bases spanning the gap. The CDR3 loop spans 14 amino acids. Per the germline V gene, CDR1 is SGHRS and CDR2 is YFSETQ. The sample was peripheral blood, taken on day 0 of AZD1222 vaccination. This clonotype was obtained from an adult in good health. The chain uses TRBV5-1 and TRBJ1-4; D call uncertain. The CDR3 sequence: CASSLGGNNEKLFF. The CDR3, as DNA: TGCGCCAGCAGCTTGGGAGGAAATAATGAAAAACTGTTTTTT.